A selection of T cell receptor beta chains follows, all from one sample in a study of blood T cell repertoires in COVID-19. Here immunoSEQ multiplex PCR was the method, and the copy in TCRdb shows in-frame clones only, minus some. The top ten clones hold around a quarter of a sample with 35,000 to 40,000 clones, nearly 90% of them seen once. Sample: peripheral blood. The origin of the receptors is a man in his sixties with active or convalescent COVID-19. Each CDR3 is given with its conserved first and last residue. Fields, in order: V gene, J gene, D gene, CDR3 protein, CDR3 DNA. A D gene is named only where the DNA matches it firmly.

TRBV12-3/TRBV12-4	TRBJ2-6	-	CASSLRGANVLTF	TGTGCCAGCAGTTTACGTGGGGCCAACGTCCTGACTTTC
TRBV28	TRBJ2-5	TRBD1	CASSFADRALAPYQETQYF	TGTGCCAGCAGTTTCGCGGACAGGGCGTTAGCGCCTTACCAAGAGACCCAGTACTTC
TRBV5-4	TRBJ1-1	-	CASSRGFTEAFF	TGTGCCAGCAGCCGGGGATTCACTGAAGCTTTCTTT
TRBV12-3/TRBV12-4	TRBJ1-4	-	CASSLDGEKLFF	TGTGCCAGCAGTTTAGACGGGGAAAAACTGTTTTTT
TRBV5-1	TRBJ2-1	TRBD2	CASSDPGTSAREQFF	TGCGCCAGCAGCGACCCCGGGACTAGCGCGCGGGAGCAGTTCTTC
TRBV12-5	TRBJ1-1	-	CASGGGLAEAFF	TGTGCTAGTGGCGGGGGTCTCGCTGAAGCTTTCTTT
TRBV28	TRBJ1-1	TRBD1	CASRGGQTKAFF	TGTGCCAGCAGGGGGGGACAGACGAAGGCTTTCTTT
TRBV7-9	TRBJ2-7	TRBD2	CASSYGLAVYEQYF	TGTGCCAGCAGCTACGGACTAGCGGTCTATGAGCAGTACTTC
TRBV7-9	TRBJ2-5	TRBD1	CASSSSRDRGRLETQYF	TGTGCCAGCAGCTCATCCAGGGACAGGGGGCGTTTGGAGACCCAGTACTTC
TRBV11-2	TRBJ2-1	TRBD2	CASSPRTSGVYNEQFF	TGTGCCAGCAGCCCGCGGACTAGCGGAGTTTACAATGAGCAGTTCTTC
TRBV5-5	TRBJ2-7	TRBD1	CASSADRGEQYF	TGTGCCAGCAGCGCGGACAGGGGCGAGCAGTACTTC